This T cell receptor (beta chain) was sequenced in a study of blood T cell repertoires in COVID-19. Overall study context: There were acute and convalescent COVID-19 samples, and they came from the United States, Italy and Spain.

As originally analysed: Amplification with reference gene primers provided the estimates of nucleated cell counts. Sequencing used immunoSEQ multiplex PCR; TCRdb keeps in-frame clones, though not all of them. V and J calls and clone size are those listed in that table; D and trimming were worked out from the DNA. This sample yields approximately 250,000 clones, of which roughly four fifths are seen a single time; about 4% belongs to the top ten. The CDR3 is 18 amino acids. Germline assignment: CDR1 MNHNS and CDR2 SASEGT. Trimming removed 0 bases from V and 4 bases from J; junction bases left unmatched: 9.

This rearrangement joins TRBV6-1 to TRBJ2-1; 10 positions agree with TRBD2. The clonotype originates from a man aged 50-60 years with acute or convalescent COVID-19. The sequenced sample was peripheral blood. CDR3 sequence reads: CASSEARPSSGGYNEQFF. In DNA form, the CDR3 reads TGTGCCAGCAGTGAAGCGCGGCCCTCTAGCGGGGGTTACAATGAGCAGTTCTTC.